These 19 T cell receptor beta chains originate from one sample sequenced in a study of blood T cell repertoires in COVID-19. Only in-frame clones appear in the TCRdb table, and some are missing; sequencing was by immunoSEQ multiplex PCR. The sample has over 80,000 clones; around nine tenths are singletons. The sequencing sample was made of peripheral blood. All receptors come from an elderly woman with acute or convalescent COVID-19.

This chain uses TRBV7-3 with TRBJ2-5, with TRBD2 matching 9 bases. Per the germline V gene, CDR1 is SGHTA and CDR2 is FQGTGA. V shed 1 base, J shed 2 bases, and the junction held 2 bases outside the gene matches. The CDR3 runs to 15 residues. CDR3 sequence reads: CASSLMAGGQETQYF. CDR3 in DNA: TGTGCCAGCAGCTTAATGGCGGGGGGGCAAGAGACCCAGTACTTC.

This clone was found once. This chain joins TRBV2 and TRBJ1-5; no firm D call. Germline V gives CDR1 SNHLY, CDR2 FYNNEI. Trimming left V 5 bases short and J 7 bases short, with 9 bases between. The CDR3 runs to 12 residues. The CDR3 sequence: CASSQEDQPQHF. Written as DNA, the CDR3 is TGTGCCAGCAGTCAGGAGGACCAGCCCCAGCATTTT. Supplemented by reference TRBV2 and TRBJ1-5, the full variable domain reads EPEVTQTPSHQVTQMGQEVILRCVPISNHLYFYWYRQILGQKVEFLVSFYNNEISEKSEIFDDQFSVERPDGSNFTLKIRSTKLEDSAMYFCASSQEDQPQHFGDGTRLSIL.

The gene calls are TRBV27 and TRBJ1-6; D gene ambiguous. Deletions cut 9 bases from V and 9 bases from J, with 21 bases between. This CDR3 is built from 15 residues. The germline V gene has CDR1 MNHEY and CDR2 SMNVEV (reference sequence). This CDR3 reads CASSLTAGSSSPLHF. The CDR3 DNA is TGTGCCAGTTCCTTAACTGCGGGTTCAAGTTCACCCCTCCACTTT.

To note about this clone: The identical CDR3 is also encoded by other nucleotide sequences in the sample. The chain joins TRBV7-2 to TRBJ1-1, with D unclear. V lost 1 base and J lost 0, with 9 bases in between. The CDR3 runs 15 residues. The germline gives CDR1 SGHTA, CDR2 FQGNSA. The CDR3 DNA follows: TGTGCCAGCAGCTTAGGGGCCCTCATGAACACTGAAGCTTTCTTT. Amino acids: CASSLGALMNTEAFF.

The chain joins TRBV7-3 to TRBJ2-2, with 8 bases lining up with TRBD1. Germline V gene lookup returns CDR1 SGHTA and CDR2 FQGTGA. Trimming at V came to 4 bases and at J to 4 bases, leaving 5 bases not matched to a gene. This CDR3 is 15 amino acids long. Here the CDR3 DNA reads TGTGCCAGCAGCTCCCGGGACAGGCTCACCGGGGAGCTGTTTTTT. Translation gives CASSSRDRLTGELFF.

The V gene is TRBV7-2, the J gene TRBJ2-1; D gene ambiguous. V was clipped by 0 bases and J by 7 bases, with 7 bases between them. This CDR3 is built from 13 residues. Germline CDR1 SGHTA, CDR2 FQGNSA. In nucleotides, the CDR3 is TGTGCCAGCAGCTTAGCGCGTATGAATGAGCAGTTCTTC. This sequence encodes CASSLARMNEQFF.

The V call is TRBV5-4, the J call TRBJ1-1, with 11 bases aligning to TRBD1. V trimming: 4 bases; J trimming: 4 bases; junction bases outside the gene matches: 3. CDR1 is SGHNT and CDR2 is YYREEE in the germline V gene (reference sequence). The CDR3 covers 14 residues. CDR3 sequence reads: CASSPGTGGTEAFF. The CDR3 region has the DNA TGTGCCAGCAGCCCTGGGACAGGGGGCACTGAAGCTTTCTTT.

The chain uses TRBV4-2 and TRBJ2-7, with a tentative D call TRBD1 (6 bases). Germline V gene data show CDR1 as LGHNA and CDR2 as YNFKEQ. CDR3 length: 14 residues. V gave up 5 bases and J gave up 3 bases, with 14 bases separating them. CDR3 residues: CASSAPGHIYEQYF. CDR3 DNA: TGTGCCAGCAGCGCCCCGGGACACATCTACGAGCAGTACTTC.

The chain is built from TRBV7-9 and TRBJ1-4, with 8 bases lining up with TRBD1. The CDR3 loop spans 14 amino acids. CDR1 and CDR2 from the germline V gene are SEHNR and FQNEAQ (reference sequence). V shed 4 bases and J 8 bases; nucleotides not matched to a gene: 6. CDR3 nucleotide sequence: TGTGCCAGCAGCTGGACAGGGTTAGAAGAAAAACTGTTTTTT. Translation gives CASSWTGLEEKLFF.

The chain links TRBV4-2 to TRBJ1-3; D is possibly TRBD1 (6 bases). The V gene lost 0 bases and the J gene lost 8 bases, with 23 bases spanning the gap. The germline gives CDR1 LGHNA, CDR2 YNFKEQ. The CDR3 contains 18 residues. The DNA for the CDR3 is TGTGCCAGCAGCCAAGATCTTCCCCCTACAGGGATCAGCCACACCATATATTTT. Its translation is CASSQDLPPTGISHTIYF.

V and J are TRBV27 and TRBJ1-1; D unclear. CDR3 length: 13 amino acids. V was cut by 3 bases and J by 5 bases, with 10 bases left in between. Germline CDR1 MNHEY, CDR2 SMNVEV (reference sequence). CDR3 residues: CASSFMPETEAFF. CDR3 sequence (DNA): TGTGCCAGCAGTTTCATGCCCGAGACTGAAGCTTTCTTT.

This chain uses TRBV5-1 with TRBJ2-5; D is unclear. CDR1 is SGHRS, CDR2 YFSETQ, per germline. This CDR3 region has 13 residues. With 4 bases removed from V and 5 bases from J, the gap between germline ends came to 12 bases. In DNA, the CDR3 is TGCGCCAGCAGCCCGGGTCCCGGGGAGACCCAGTACTTC. Translated: CASSPGPGETQYF.

This clone has a single count. The V gene is TRBV7-4, the J gene TRBJ2-7, with 10 bases that match TRBD1. With V trimmed by 4 bases and J by 4 bases, 4 bases remained unmatched. This CDR3 has 14 residues. CDR1 is SGHVT, CDR2 SQSDAQ, per germline. This CDR3 reads CASSWDRGDYEQYF. The DNA for the CDR3 is TGTGCCAGCAGCTGGGACAGGGGCGATTACGAGCAGTACTTC.

V and J are TRBV19 and TRBJ2-7; 8 nucleotides match TRBD1. This CDR3 region has 15 residues. Germline loops: CDR1 LNHDA, CDR2 SQIVND (reference sequence). V dropped 1 base and J dropped 3; count of bases not matched to a gene: 5. For the CDR3, the DNA is TGTGCCAGTAGTATAGTGGCAGGGGGCGTCTACGAGCAGTACTTC. Amino acid sequence: CASSIVAGGVYEQYF. Filled out from reference TRBV19 and TRBJ2-7, the complete variable domain reads DGGITQSPKYLFRKEGQNVTLSCEQNLNHDAMYWYRQDPGQGLRLIYYSQIVNDFQKGDIAEGYSVSREKKESFPLTVTSAQKNPTAFYLCASSIVAGGVYEQYFGPGTRLTVT.

J is TRBJ1-2 and V is TRBV19; 7 positions match TRBD1. CDR3 length equals 14 residues. Germline-derived CDR1 and CDR2 are LNHDA and SQIVND (reference sequence). The V gene end was trimmed by 4 bases and the J gene end by 7 bases; junction bases not matched to a gene: 9. The CDR3 here is CASSTSGTVFGYTF. Here the CDR3 DNA reads TGTGCCAGTAGTACCTCCGGGACAGTCTTTGGCTACACCTTC.

This chain uses TRBV19 with TRBJ1-5; D unclear. CDR3 length equals 15 residues. The V end was cut by 7 bases, the J end by 4 bases, with 17 bases between. Per germline, CDR1 LNHDA and CDR2 SQIVND (reference sequence). The CDR3 coding sequence is TGTGCCAGTACCAGACGGAGGCAGTCTAATCAGCCCCAGCATTTT. It translates to CASTRRRQSNQPQHF.

The chain employs TRBV29-1 and TRBJ1-5; 8 nucleotides agree with TRBD1. The J segment lost 4 bases and the V segment lost 6 bases, leaving 17 bases of the junction unmatched. The CDR3 has 17 residues. Germline values: CDR1 SQVTM, CDR2 ANQGSEA. The DNA of the CDR3 is TGCAGCGTCGCCGGGACAGGAGGTGATGTGGTAAATCAGCCCCAGCATTTT. Its translation is CSVAGTGGDVVNQPQHF.

J is TRBJ2-3 and V is TRBV14; 7 nucleotides line up with TRBD2. In germline, CDR1 is SGHDN, CDR2 FVKESK. There are 15 residues in the CDR3. The V segment lost 4 bases and the J segment 2 bases; nucleotides outside the gene matches: 6. The CDR3 region is CASSRGGISTDTQYF. CDR3 DNA sequence: TGTGCCAGCAGCCGCGGGGGAATATCCACAGATACGCAGTATTTT.

The chain recombines TRBV5-4 with TRBJ1-1; D might be TRBD1 (6 bases). The CDR3 covers 15 residues. V was shortened by 6 bases and J by 7 bases, with 22 bases between the two germline ends. The germline V gene has CDR1 SGHNT and CDR2 YYREEE (reference sequence). The CDR3 sequence: CASTPAGGPRGEAFF. The CDR3, as DNA: TGTGCCAGCACCCCGGCGGGGGGCCCTCGGGGTGAAGCTTTCTTT.